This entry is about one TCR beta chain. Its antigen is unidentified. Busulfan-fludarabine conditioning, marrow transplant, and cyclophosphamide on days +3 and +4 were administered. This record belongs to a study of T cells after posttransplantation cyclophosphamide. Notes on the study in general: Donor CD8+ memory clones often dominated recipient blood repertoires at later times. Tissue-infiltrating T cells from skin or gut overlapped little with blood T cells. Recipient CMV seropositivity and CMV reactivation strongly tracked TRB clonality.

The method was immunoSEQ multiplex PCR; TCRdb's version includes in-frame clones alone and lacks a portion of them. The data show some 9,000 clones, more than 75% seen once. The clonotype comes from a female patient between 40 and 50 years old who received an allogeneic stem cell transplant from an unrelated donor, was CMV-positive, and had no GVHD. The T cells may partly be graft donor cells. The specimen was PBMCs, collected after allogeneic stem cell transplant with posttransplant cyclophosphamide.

Written as DNA, the CDR3 is TGTGCCAGCCGCGCAGGGTATAATCAGCCCCAGCATTTT. As protein: CASRAGYNQPQHF. The genes are TRBV19 and TRBJ1-5; tentative D call: TRBD1 (5 bases). CDR1 is LNHDA, CDR2 SQIVND, per germline (reference sequence). Trimming removed 9 bases at V and 4 bases at J, with 13 bases between. This CDR3 contains 13 residues.